The clone carrying this TCR beta chain was picked up many times. This sample was taken from a study of shared clonotypes between healthy human individuals. The replicate PCRs on unsorted PBMC were given about 0.3 ug DNA, which is 27,000 or so T cell genomes. What was sequenced on ten immunoSEQ deep assay plates was unsorted PBMC DNA. Some clones are missing from TCRdb's copy, which holds only in-frame ones; the method was immunoSEQ multiplex PCR. The table has some 470,000 clones, 75% to 85% seen once. This CDR3 region has 13 residues. CDR1 SEHNR and CDR2 FQNEAQ come from the germline V gene (reference sequence). V was clipped by 5 bases and J by 8 bases, with 12 bases between them.

The rearrangement links TRBV7-9 to TRBJ2-2; no firm D call. The receptor comes from a woman aged 40 to 50 in good health. Some clones in this sample may be carry-over from other donors' samples. The sample taken for sequencing was PBMCs. This CDR3 is CASSPHTIGELFF. CDR3 sequence (DNA): TGTGCCAGCAGCCCTCATACAATAGGGGAGCTGTTTTTT.